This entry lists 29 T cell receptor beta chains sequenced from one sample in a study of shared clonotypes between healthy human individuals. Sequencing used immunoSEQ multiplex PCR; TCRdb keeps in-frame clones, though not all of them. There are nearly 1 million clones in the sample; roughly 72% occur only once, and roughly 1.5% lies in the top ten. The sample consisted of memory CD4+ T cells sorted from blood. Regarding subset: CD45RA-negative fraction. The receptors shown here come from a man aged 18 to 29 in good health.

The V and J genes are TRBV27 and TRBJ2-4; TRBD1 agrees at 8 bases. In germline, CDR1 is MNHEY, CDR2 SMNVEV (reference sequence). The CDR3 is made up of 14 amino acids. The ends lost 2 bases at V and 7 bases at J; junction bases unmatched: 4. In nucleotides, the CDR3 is TGTGCCAGCAGTTTAGCAGGGGGCAGTAACATTCAGTACTTC. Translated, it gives CASSLAGGSNIQYF.

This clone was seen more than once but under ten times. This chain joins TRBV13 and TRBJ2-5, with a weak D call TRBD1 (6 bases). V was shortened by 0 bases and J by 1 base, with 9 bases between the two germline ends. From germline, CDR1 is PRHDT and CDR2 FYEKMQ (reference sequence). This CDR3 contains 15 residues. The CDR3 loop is CASSLGQGRQETQYF. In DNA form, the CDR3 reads TGTGCCAGCAGCTTAGGCCAGGGGCGCCAAGAGACCCAGTACTTC. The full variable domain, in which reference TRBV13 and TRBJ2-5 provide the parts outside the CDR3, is AAGVIQSPRHLIKEKRETATLKCYPIPRHDTVYWYQQGPGQDPQFLISFYEKMQSDKGSIPDRFSAQQFSDYHSELNMSSLELGDSALYFCASSLGQGRQETQYFGPGTRLLVL.

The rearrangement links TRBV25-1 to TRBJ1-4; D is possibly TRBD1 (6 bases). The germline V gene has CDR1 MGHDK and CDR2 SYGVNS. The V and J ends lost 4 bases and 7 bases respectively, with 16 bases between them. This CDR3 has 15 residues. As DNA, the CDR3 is TGTGCCAGCAGTGCGGGGGGCCCTGGGAGTGAAAAACTGTTTTTT. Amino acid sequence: CASSAGGPGSEKLFF.

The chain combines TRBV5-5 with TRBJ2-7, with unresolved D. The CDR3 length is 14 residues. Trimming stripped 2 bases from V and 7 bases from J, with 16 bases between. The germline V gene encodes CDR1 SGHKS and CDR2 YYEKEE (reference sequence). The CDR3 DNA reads TGTGCCAGCAGCTTAGGGTTCATAGTGGGGGAGCAGTACTTC. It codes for CASSLGFIVGEQYF.

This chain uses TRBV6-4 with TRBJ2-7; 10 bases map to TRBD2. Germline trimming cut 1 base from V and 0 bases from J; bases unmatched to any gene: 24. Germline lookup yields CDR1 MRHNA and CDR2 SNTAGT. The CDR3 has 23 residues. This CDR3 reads CASSDLRGLAAGSNRQSSYEQYF. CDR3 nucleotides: TGTGCCAGCAGTGACTTAAGAGGACTAGCGGCAGGGAGCAACCGCCAGAGCTCCTACGAGCAGTACTTC.

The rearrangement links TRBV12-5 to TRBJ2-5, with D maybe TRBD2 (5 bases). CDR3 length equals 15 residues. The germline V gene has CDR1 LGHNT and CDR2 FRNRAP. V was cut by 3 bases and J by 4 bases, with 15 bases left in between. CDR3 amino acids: CASGLALGGGETQYF. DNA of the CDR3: TGTGCTAGTGGTTTAGCCCTGGGTGGAGGAGAGACCCAGTACTTC.

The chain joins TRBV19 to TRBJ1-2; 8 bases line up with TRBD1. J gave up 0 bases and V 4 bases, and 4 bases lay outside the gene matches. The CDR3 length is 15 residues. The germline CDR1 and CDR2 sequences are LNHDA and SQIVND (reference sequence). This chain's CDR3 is CASSRDRGANYGYTF. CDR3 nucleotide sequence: TGTGCCAGTAGTAGAGACAGGGGCGCTAACTATGGCTACACCTTC.

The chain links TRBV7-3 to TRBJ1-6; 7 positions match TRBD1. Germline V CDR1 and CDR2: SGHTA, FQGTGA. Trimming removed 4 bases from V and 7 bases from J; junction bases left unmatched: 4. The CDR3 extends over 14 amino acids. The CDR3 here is CASSSTGSNSPLHF. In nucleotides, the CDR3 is TGTGCCAGCAGCTCGACAGGGTCGAATTCACCCCTCCACTTT.

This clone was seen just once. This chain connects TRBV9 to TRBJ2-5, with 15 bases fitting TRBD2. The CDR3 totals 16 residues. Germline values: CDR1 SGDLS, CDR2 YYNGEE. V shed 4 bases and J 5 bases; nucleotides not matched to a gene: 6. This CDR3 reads CASSRTSGGARETQYF. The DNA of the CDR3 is TGTGCCAGCAGCAGGACTAGCGGGGGGGCCCGGGAGACCCAGTACTTC.

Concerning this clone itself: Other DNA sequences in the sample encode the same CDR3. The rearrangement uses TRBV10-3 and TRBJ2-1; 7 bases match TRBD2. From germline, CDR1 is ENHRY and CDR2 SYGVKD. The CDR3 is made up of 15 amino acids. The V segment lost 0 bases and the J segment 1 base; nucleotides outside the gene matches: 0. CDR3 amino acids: CAISESGGSYNEQFF. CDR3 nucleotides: TGTGCCATCAGTGAGTCGGGGGGGTCCTACAATGAGCAGTTCTTC.

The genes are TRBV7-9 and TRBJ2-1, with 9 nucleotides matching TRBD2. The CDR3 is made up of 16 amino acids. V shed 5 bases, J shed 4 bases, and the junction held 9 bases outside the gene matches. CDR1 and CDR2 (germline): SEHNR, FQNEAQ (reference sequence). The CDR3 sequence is CASSPVAGAGYNEQFF. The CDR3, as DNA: TGTGCCAGCAGCCCAGTAGCGGGAGCTGGGTACAATGAGCAGTTCTTC.

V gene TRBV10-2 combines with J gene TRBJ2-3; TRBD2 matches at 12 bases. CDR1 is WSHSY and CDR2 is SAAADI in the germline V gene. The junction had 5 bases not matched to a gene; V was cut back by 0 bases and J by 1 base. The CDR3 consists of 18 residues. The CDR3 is CASSESWGLAGRTDTQYF. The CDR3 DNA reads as TGCGCCAGCAGTGAGTCCTGGGGACTAGCGGGTCGCACAGATACGCAGTATTTT.

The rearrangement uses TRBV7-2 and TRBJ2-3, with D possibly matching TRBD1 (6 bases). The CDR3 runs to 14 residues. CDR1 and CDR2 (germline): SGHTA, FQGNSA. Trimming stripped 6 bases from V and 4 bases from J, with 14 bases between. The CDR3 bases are TGTGCCAGCAGAACAGGGATAGGGGCAGATACGCAGTATTTT. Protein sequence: CASRTGIGADTQYF.

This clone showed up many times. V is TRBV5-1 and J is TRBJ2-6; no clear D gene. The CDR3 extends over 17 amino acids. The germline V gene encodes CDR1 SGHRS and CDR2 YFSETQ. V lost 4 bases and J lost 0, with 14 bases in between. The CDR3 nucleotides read TGCGCCAGCAGCGCGGACGGCCGAGACTCTGGGGCCAACGTCCTGACTTTC. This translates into CASSADGRDSGANVLTF.

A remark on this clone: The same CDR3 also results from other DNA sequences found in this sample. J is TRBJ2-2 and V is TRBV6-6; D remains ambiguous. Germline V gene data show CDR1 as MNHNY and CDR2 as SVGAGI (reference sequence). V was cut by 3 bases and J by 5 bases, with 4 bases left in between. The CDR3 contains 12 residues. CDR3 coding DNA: TGTGCCAGCAGTTATAGGACCGGGGAGCTGTTTTTT. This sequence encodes CASSYRTGELFF.

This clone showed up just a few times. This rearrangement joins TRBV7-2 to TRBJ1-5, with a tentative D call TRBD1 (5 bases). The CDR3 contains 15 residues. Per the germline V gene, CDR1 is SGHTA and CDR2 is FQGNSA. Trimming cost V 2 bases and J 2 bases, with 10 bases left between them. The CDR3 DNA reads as TGTGCCAGCAGCTTAAGGGGTCTCGGCAATCAGCCCCAGCATTTT. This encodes CASSLRGLGNQPQHF.

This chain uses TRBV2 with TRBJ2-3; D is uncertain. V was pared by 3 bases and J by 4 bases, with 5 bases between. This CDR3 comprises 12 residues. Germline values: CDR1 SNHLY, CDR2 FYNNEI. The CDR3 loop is CASSDRADTQYF. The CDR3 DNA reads TGTGCCAGCAGTGATCGGGCAGATACGCAGTATTTT.

This chain's CDR3 is CASSRSGSYEQYF. CDR3 sequence (DNA): TGTGCCAGCAGTCGTAGCGGGAGTTACGAGCAGTACTTC. V usage is TRBV6-1 and J usage is TRBJ2-7, with 9 bases identical to TRBD2. The CDR3 spans 13 residues. Looked up from germline, CDR1 is MNHNS and CDR2 is SASEGT. The V and J ends lost 5 bases and 4 bases, in that order; junction bases with no gene match: 3.

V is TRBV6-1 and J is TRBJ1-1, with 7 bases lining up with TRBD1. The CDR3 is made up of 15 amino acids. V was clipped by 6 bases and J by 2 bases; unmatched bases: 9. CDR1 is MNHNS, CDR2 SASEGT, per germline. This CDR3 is CASRIGDSKNTEAFF. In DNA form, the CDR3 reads TGTGCCAGCAGGATAGGGGACAGTAAAAACACTGAAGCTTTCTTT.

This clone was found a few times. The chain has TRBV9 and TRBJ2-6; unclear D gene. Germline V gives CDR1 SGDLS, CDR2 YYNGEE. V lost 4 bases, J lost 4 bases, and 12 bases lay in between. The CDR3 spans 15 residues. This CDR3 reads CASSLTAAGANVLTF. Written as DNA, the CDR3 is TGTGCCAGCAGCCTGACGGCAGCGGGGGCCAACGTCCTGACTTTC.

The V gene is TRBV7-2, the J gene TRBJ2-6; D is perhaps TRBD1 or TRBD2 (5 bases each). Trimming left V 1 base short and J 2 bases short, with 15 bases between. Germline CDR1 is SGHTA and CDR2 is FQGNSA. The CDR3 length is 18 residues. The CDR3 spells CASSLEGPGITGANVLTF. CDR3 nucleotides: TGTGCCAGCAGCTTAGAGGGGCCCGGGATAACTGGGGCCAACGTCCTGACTTTC.

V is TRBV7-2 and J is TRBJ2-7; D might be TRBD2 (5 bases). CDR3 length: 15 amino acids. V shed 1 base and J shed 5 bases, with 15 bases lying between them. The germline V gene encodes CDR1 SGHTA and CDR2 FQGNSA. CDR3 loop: CASSLVWTQEDEQYF. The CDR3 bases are TGTGCCAGCAGCTTAGTATGGACTCAAGAGGACGAGCAGTACTTC.

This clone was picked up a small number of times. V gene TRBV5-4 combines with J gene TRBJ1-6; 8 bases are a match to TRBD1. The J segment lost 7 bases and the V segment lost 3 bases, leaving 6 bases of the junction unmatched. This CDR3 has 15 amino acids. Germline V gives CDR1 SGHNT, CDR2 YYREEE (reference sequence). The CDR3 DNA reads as TGTGCCAGCAGCTCTCACGGACAGGGAAATTCACCCCTCCACTTT. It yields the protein CASSSHGQGNSPLHF.

CDR3 nucleotides: TGCGCCAGCAGGGTGAACACCGGGGAGCTGTTTTTT. Its translation is CASRVNTGELFF. The rearrangement uses TRBV5-1 and TRBJ2-2; D unresolved. This CDR3 is 12 amino acids long. Trimming shortened V by 5 bases and J by 1 base, and 3 bases separated the two germline ends. The V gene's germline CDR1 is SGHRS and CDR2 YFSETQ.

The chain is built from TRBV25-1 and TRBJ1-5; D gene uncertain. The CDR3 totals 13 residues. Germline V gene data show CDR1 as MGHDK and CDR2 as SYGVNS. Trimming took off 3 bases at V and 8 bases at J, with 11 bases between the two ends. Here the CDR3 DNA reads TGTGCCAGCAGTGATTCCGGGAAGGAGCCCCAGCATTTT. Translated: CASSDSGKEPQHF.

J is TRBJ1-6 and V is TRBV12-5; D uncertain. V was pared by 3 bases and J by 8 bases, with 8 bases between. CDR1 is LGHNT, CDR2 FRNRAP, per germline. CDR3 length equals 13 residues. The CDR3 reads CASGFTRDSPLHF. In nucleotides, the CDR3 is TGTGCTAGTGGTTTTACCCGGGATTCACCCCTCCACTTT. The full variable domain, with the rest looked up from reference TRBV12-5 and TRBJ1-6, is DARVTQTPRHKVTEMGQEVTMRCQPILGHNTVFWYRQTMMQGLELLAYFRNRAPLDDSGMPKDRFSAEMPDATLATLKIQPSEPRDSAVYFCASGFTRDSPLHFGNGTRLTVT.

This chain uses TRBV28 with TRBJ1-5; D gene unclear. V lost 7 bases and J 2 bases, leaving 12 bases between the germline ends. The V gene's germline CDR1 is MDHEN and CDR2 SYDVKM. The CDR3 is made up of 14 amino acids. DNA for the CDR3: TGTGCCAGCATCGGGTTTTTGGGCAATCAGCCCCAGCATTTT. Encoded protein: CASIGFLGNQPQHF.

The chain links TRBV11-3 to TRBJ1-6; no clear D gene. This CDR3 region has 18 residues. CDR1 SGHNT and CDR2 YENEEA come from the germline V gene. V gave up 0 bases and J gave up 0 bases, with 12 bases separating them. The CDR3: CASSLDRNLSSYNSPLHF. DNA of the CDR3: TGTGCCAGCAGCTTAGATAGAAACCTTAGCTCCTATAATTCACCCCTCCACTTT. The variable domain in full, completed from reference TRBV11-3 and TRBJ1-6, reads EAGVVQSPRYKIIEKKQPVAFWCNPISGHNTLYWYLQNLGQGPELLIRYENEEAVDDSQLPKDRFSAERLKGVDSTLKIQPAELGDSAVYLCASSLDRNLSSYNSPLHFGNGTRLTVT.

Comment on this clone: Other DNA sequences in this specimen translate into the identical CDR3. This CDR3 reads CASSQDAGNQPQHF. The CDR3 DNA follows: TGCGCCAGCAGCCAAGATGCCGGGAATCAGCCCCAGCATTTT. V gene TRBV4-3 combines with J gene TRBJ1-5; no firm D call. This CDR3 comprises 14 residues. Germline CDR1 and CDR2: LGHNA and YSLEER. The ends were cut back, 0 bases at V and 4 bases at J, with 7 bases in the middle.